The 21 T cell receptor beta chains in this list originate from one sample, sequenced in a study of technical replicates of blood from several donors (TCRdb year 2017). Receptor libraries were prepared by the immunoSEQ multiplex PCR assay. What TCRdb holds here is the immuneACCESS table cut down to in-frame rearrangements. Part of the clones is not present; checked against another copy, under half of the missing clones reflect an unresolved V gene, and the others are unexplained. The sample data list roughly 92,000 clones, and 85% to 95% of these were observed just once. The ten largest account for 0.34% of the sample. Input material: T cells isolated from PBMCs. These receptors were collected from a human donor in good health.

This chain connects TRBV6-1 to TRBJ1-2; D call uncertain. There are 12 residues in the CDR3. V lost 2 bases and J 4 bases, leaving 5 bases between the germline ends. CDR1 is MNHNS and CDR2 is SASEGT in the germline V gene. The CDR3 region has the DNA TGTGCCAGCAGTGAAACTGTCTATGGCTACACCTTC. Translating gives CASSETVYGYTF.

This chain joins TRBV6-1 and TRBJ1-5; 8 positions agree with TRBD1. J gave up 8 bases and V 6 bases, and 12 bases lay outside the gene matches. The CDR3 consists of 15 residues. Germline values: CDR1 MNHNS, CDR2 SASEGT. The CDR3 nucleotides read TGTGCCAGCAGCTCTCCGGACAGGGCATGGGAGCCCCAGCATTTT. Translating gives CASSSPDRAWEPQHF.

This clone was detected only once. The genes are TRBV11-2 and TRBJ1-3; weak D call: TRBD1 (5 bases). The CDR3 runs to 15 residues. V shed 1 base and J shed 3 bases, with 10 bases lying between them. The germline V gene encodes CDR1 SGHAT and CDR2 FQNNGV. CDR3 region: CASSLAGRDGNTIYF. The CDR3 DNA is TGTGCCAGCAGCTTAGCAGGGCGAGATGGAAACACCATATATTTT.

In this sample, this clone turned up once. The DNA for the CDR3 is TGTGCCAGCGGGATAACCGGGAGCTATGGCTACACCTTC. It translates to CASGITGSYGYTF. The chain couples TRBV7-8 to TRBJ1-2; no clear D gene. Germline CDR1 is SGHVS and CDR2 is FQNEAQ. Trimming left V 8 bases short and J 4 bases short, with 14 bases between. There are 13 residues in the CDR3.

This rearrangement joins TRBV30 to TRBJ1-2, with D unresolved. The CDR3 has 13 residues. V was pared by 3 bases and J by 4 bases, with 12 bases between. Looked up from germline, CDR1 is GTSNPN and CDR2 is SVGIG (reference sequence). As DNA, the CDR3 is TGTGCCTGGAGAGGGATTCGGGGCTATGGCTACACCTTC. Protein sequence: CAWRGIRGYGYTF.

The chain couples TRBV27 to TRBJ2-1, with 9 bases lining up with TRBD2. The CDR3 covers 15 residues. V dropped 3 bases and J dropped 4; count of bases not matched to a gene: 4. CDR1 and CDR2 from the germline V gene are MNHEY and SMNVEV (reference sequence). The CDR3 DNA sequence: TGTGCCAGCAGTTTCCCACTAGCGGGTTACAATGAGCAGTTCTTC. This gives the protein CASSFPLAGYNEQFF.

The V and J genes are TRBV25-1 and TRBJ2-7; D is unresolved. Germline CDR1 MGHDK, CDR2 SYGVNS. V lost 1 base and J 4 bases, leaving 11 bases between the germline ends. This CDR3 region has 14 residues. CDR3 protein: CASSESRPGYEQYF. The CDR3 DNA follows: TGTGCCAGCAGTGAATCCCGACCCGGGTACGAGCAGTACTTC.

J is TRBJ2-1 and V is TRBV7-9; TRBD2 matches 10 bases. This CDR3 has 15 residues. V lost 5 bases, J lost 7 bases, and 8 bases stayed unmatched. CDR1 SEHNR and CDR2 FQNEAQ come from the germline V gene (reference sequence). The CDR3 region is CASSLGLAEKNEQFF. The DNA of the CDR3 is TGTGCCAGCAGCCTCGGACTAGCGGAAAAGAATGAGCAGTTCTTC.

The V and J genes are TRBV28 and TRBJ1-1; TRBD1 matches at 7 bases. The J segment lost 4 bases and the V segment lost 5 bases, leaving 10 bases of the junction unmatched. This CDR3 is 15 amino acids long. Germline CDR1 is MDHEN and CDR2 is SYDVKM. The CDR3 loop reads CASSPLTGLGTEAFF. The CDR3 DNA follows: TGTGCCAGCAGTCCCTTGACAGGGCTAGGCACTGAAGCTTTCTTT.

The rearrangement uses TRBV7-3 and TRBJ1-2, with a weak D call TRBD1 (6 bases). The ends were cut back, 1 base at V and 6 bases at J, with 15 bases in the middle. The germline V gene encodes CDR1 SGHTA and CDR2 FQGTGA. This CDR3 is 15 amino acids long. The CDR3 coding sequence is TGTGCCAGCAGCTTAAGCTCCCAGGGGCATAATGGCTACACCTTC. This gives the protein CASSLSSQGHNGYTF. Full variable domain (missing parts from reference TRBV7-3 and TRBJ1-2): GAGVSQTPSNKVTEKGKYVELRCDPISGHTALYWYRQSLGQGPEFLIYFQGTGAADDSGLPNDRFFAVRPEGSVSTLKIQRTERGDSAVYLCASSLSSQGHNGYTFGSGTRLTVV.

The count of this clone is one. The chain couples TRBV30 to TRBJ2-1, with D perhaps TRBD2 (5 bases). With 3 bases removed from V and 4 bases from J, the gap between germline ends came to 10 bases. Germline V gene data show CDR1 as GTSNPN and CDR2 as SVGIG (reference sequence). The CDR3 has 13 amino acids. The CDR3 DNA reads as TGTGCCTGGAGAGCGGACGATTACAATGAGCAGTTCTTC. Protein product: CAWRADDYNEQFF.

The V call is TRBV6-5, the J call TRBJ2-3; TRBD1 is a possible D gene (6 bases). V was pared by 5 bases and J by 0 bases, with 12 bases between. This CDR3 is 15 amino acids long. In germline, CDR1 is MNHEY, CDR2 SVGAGI. The CDR3 coding sequence is TGTGCCAGCAGTATAAGGGGGTCTAGCACAGATACGCAGTATTTT. It translates to CASSIRGSSTDTQYF.

The chain recombines TRBV23-1 with TRBJ1-4; D possibly corresponds to TRBD1 (5 bases). TRBV23-1 belongs to the ORF category, with a function that is uncertain. The CDR3 is 13 amino acids. V was shortened by 2 bases and J by 7 bases, with 8 bases between the two germline ends. As DNA, the CDR3 is TGCGCCAGCAGTCAACAGGGCGCTGAAAAACTGTTTTTT. Protein: CASSQQGAEKLFF.

The V call is TRBV15, the J call TRBJ1-1; D is uncertain. V was clipped by 2 bases and J by 10 bases, with 11 bases between them. From germline, CDR1 is LNHNV and CDR2 YYDKDF (reference sequence). The CDR3 is made up of 12 amino acids. In nucleotides, the CDR3 is TGTGCCACCAGCAGACAGGTTGAGGGAGCTTTCTTT. This codes for CATSRQVEGAFF.

The rearrangement uses TRBV11-3 and TRBJ2-1; perhaps TRBD2 as D (6 bases). The germline gives CDR1 SGHNT, CDR2 YENEEA. The CDR3 contains 13 residues. Trimming shortened V by 3 bases and J by 5 bases, and 8 bases separated the two germline ends. Here the CDR3 reads CASSLGLDNEQFF. For the CDR3, the DNA is TGTGCCAGCAGCTTGGGACTTGACAATGAGCAGTTCTTC.

V usage is TRBV10-2 and J usage is TRBJ2-7; D perhaps matches TRBD2 (6 bases). The V gene's germline CDR1 is WSHSY and CDR2 SAAADI. V was pared by 8 bases and J by 3 bases, with 14 bases between. The CDR3 consists of 13 residues. CDR3 residues: CASSEGLNYEQYF. In nucleotides, the CDR3 is TGCGCCAGCTCGGAGGGACTCAACTACGAGCAGTACTTC.

V and J are TRBV6-1 and TRBJ2-3; D perhaps matches TRBD1 (6 bases). The CDR3 is made up of 14 amino acids. Trimming stripped 3 bases from V and 4 bases from J, with 11 bases between. Germline CDR1 is MNHNS and CDR2 is SASEGT. CDR3 nucleotide sequence: TGTGCCAGCAGTGACAGGGGATGGGCAGATACGCAGTATTTT. As protein: CASSDRGWADTQYF.

The chain employs TRBV6-1 and TRBJ1-2, with TRBD1 identical over 7 bases. Germline values: CDR1 MNHNS, CDR2 SASEGT. V trimming: 1 base; J trimming: 4 bases; junction bases outside the gene matches: 0. The length of the CDR3 is 13 residues. CDR3 residues: CASSEGTGYGYTF. DNA for the CDR3: TGTGCCAGCAGTGAAGGGACAGGCTATGGCTACACCTTC.

This clone appeared a single time. V gene TRBV7-2 combines with J gene TRBJ1-1; D is ambiguous. The CDR3 length is 12 residues. Trimming took 5 bases from V and 3 from J, leaving 7 bases between them. Per the germline V gene, CDR1 is SGHTA and CDR2 is FQGNSA. CDR3 bases: TGTGCCAGCAGCACAGTACACACTGAAGCTTTCTTT. It yields the protein CASSTVHTEAFF.

J is TRBJ1-1 and V is TRBV6-5; TRBD1 matches at 7 bases. The V gene end was trimmed by 4 bases and the J gene end by 6 bases; junction bases not matched to a gene: 5. Germline assignment: CDR1 MNHEY and CDR2 SVGAGI. The CDR3 loop spans 13 amino acids. This chain's CDR3 is CASSSTGAPEAFF. Here the CDR3 DNA reads TGTGCCAGCAGTTCTACAGGGGCTCCTGAAGCTTTCTTT.

In this sample, this clone turned up once. The CDR3 here is CASSPGLHTEAFF. DNA of the CDR3: TGTGCCAGCAGTCCAGGACTGCACACTGAAGCTTTCTTT. The rearrangement uses TRBV28 and TRBJ1-1; no clear D. V was pared by 5 bases and J by 3 bases, with 10 bases between. Germline CDR1 reads MDHEN; CDR2 reads SYDVKM. This CDR3 is 13 amino acids long.